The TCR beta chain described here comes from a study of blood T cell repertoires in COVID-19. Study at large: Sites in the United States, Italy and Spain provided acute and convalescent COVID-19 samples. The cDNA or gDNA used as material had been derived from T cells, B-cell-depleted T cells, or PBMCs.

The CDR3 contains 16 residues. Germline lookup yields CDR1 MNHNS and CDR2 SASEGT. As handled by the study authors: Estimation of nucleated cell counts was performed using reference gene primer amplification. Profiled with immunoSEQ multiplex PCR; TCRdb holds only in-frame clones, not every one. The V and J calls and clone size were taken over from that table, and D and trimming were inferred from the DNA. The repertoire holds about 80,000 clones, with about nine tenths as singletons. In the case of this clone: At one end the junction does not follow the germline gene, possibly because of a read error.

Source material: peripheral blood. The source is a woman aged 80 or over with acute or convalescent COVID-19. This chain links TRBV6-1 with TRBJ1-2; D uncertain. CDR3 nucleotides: TGTGCCAGCAGTGAAAGTTCGAACCCTGCTAAATATGGCTACACCTTC. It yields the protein CASSESSNPAKYGYTF.